One and the same sample provided the 6 T cell receptor beta chains below, sequenced in a study of Ad26.COV2.S vaccination and SARS-CoV-2 variants. Described treatment: roughly 18 received Ad26.COV2.S at low or high dose, single or two shots; roughly five received placebo; per-sample allocation not given. Day 63 after the first vaccine or placebo injection was the time point for sampling. TCRdb keeps only in-frame clones here, not all; method: immunoSEQ multiplex PCR. This table has about 400,000 clones, 80% to 90% appearing once. Sequencing used peripheral blood, obtained in a trial of Ad26.COV2.S vaccine versus placebo. These receptors were taken from a person aged 18-60 years who received the Ad26.COV2.S COVID-19 vaccine or a placebo.

This rearrangement joins TRBV5-4 to TRBJ2-5; 7 bases fit TRBD1. CDR3 size: 16 residues. V was pared by 4 bases and J by 1 base, with 10 bases of the junction left unmatched. Germline CDR1 is SGHNT and CDR2 is YYREEE (reference sequence). The CDR3 region has the DNA TGTGCCAGCAGCCCACAACCGGGACAGACCCAAGAGACCCAGTACTTC. It is translated as CASSPQPGQTQETQYF.

This chain uses TRBV6-5 with TRBJ1-1; TRBD1 is a possible D gene (6 bases). The V gene lost 7 bases and the J gene lost 4 bases, with 13 bases spanning the gap. The CDR3 has 13 residues. Germline V gives CDR1 MNHEY, CDR2 SVGAGI. CDR3 bases: TGTGCCAGCACCCTAACAGGGACCACTGAAGCTTTCTTT. The encoded protein is CASTLTGTTEAFF.

The chain couples TRBV4-1 to TRBJ1-3, with TRBD1 matching 10 bases. V dropped 4 bases and J dropped 0; count of bases not matched to a gene: 6. Germline-derived CDR1 and CDR2 are MGHRA and YSYEKL. The CDR3 is made up of 17 amino acids. The CDR3, as DNA: TGCGCCAGCAGCCCCGGGACAGGGGCCAGCTCTGGAAACACCATATATTTT. Amino acid sequence: CASSPGTGASSGNTIYF.

The rearrangement joins TRBV4-1 to TRBJ2-5; 9 bases line up with TRBD2. After removal of 1 base from V and 4 bases from J, the junction contained 7 bases not matched to a gene. The length of the CDR3 is 16 residues. CDR1 is MGHRA, CDR2 YSYEKL, per germline. The DNA of the CDR3 is TGCGCCAGCAGCCAAGTGCTAGCGGGAATCGGAGAGACCCAGTACTTC. This codes for CASSQVLAGIGETQYF.

The V call is TRBV9, the J call TRBJ2-1; 10 bases agree with TRBD2. The CDR3 runs 14 residues. V trimming: 1 base; J trimming: 9 bases; junction bases outside the gene matches: 4. Per the germline V gene, CDR1 is SGDLS and CDR2 is YYNGEE. This chain's CDR3 is CASSVTSGNGEQFF. In DNA form, the CDR3 reads TGTGCCAGCAGCGTAACTAGCGGGAACGGTGAGCAGTTCTTC.

V usage is TRBV7-9 and J usage is TRBJ1-3, with D hard to call. This CDR3 spans 15 amino acids. V lost 1 base and J 4 bases, leaving 11 bases between the germline ends. In germline, CDR1 is SEHNR, CDR2 FQNEAQ (reference sequence). In DNA, the CDR3 is TGTGCCAGCAGCTTAGAGGCCGATCCGGGAAACACCATATATTTT. Encoded protein: CASSLEADPGNTIYF. The variable domain in full, completed from reference TRBV7-9 and TRBJ1-3, reads DTGVSQNPRHKITKRGQNVTFRCDPISEHNRLYWYRQTLGQGPEFLTYFQNEAQLEKSRLLSDRFSAERPKGSFSTLEIQRTEQGDSAMYLCASSLEADPGNTIYFGEGSWLTVV.